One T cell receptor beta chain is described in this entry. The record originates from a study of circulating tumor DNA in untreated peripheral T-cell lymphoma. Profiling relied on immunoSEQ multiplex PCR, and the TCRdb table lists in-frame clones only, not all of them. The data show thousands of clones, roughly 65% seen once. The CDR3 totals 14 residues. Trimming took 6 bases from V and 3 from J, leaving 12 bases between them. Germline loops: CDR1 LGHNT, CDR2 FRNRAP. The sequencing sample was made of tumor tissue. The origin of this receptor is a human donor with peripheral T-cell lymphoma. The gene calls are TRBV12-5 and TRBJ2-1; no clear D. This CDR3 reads CASGAVDGYNEQFF. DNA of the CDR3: TGTGCTAGTGGAGCCGTCGACGGCTACAATGAGCAGTTCTTC.